These 12 T cell receptor beta chains share one sample of origin, sequenced in a study of T cells in Graves' hyperthyroidism and ophthalmopathy. Authors of the study amplified TCR beta CDR3 regions from RNA transcripts. TCR CDR3 underwent first-round RT-PCR with the HTBI primer set. Each CDR3 protein gets one entry after TCRdb re-called the multiplex PCR reads with MiXCR. The data hold about 350,000 distinct CDR3 sequences, with roughly 13% observed a single time. Sample: blood. These receptors all stem from a middle-aged woman with Graves' ophthalmopathy.

This clonotype was counted a few times. In DNA, the CDR3 is TGTGCCAGCAGCCCTCGGGACAGAACCCCTGGGGCCAACGTCCTGACTTTC. It is translated as CASSPRDRTPGANVLTF. The chain combines TRBV7-9 with TRBJ2-6, with 7 bases aligning to TRBD1. The CDR3 length is 17 residues. The germline CDR1 and CDR2 sequences are SEHNR and FQNEAQ (reference sequence). The ends lost 5 bases at V and 2 bases at J; junction bases unmatched: 9.

This clonotype has ten or more counts. The rearrangement uses TRBV19 and TRBJ2-5; D uncertain. Trimming cost V 2 bases and J 4 bases, with 8 bases left between them. Per the germline V gene, CDR1 is LNHDA and CDR2 is SQIVND (reference sequence). This CDR3 spans 13 amino acids. In DNA form, the CDR3 reads TGTGCCAGTAGTATACCTCAAGGAGAGACCCAGTACTTC. Its protein product is CASSIPQGETQYF.

The V call is TRBV10-3, the J call TRBJ1-2, with TRBD1 identical over 8 bases. Trimming at V came to 7 bases and at J to 2 bases, leaving 9 bases not matched to a gene. There are 15 residues in the CDR3. The germline V gene encodes CDR1 ENHRY and CDR2 SYGVKD. CDR3 DNA sequence: TGTGCCATCACTGGTGACAGGGGTCTGAACTATGGCTACACCTTC. Its translation: CAITGDRGLNYGYTF.

In this sample, this clonotype turned up many times. The chain joins TRBV6-1 to TRBJ2-7; D unresolved. The CDR3 runs 12 residues. Germline CDR1 and CDR2: MNHNS and SASEGT. Trimming removed 5 bases at V and 5 bases at J, with 10 bases between. CDR3 residues: CASSPDGDEQYF. Written as DNA, the CDR3 is TGTGCCAGCAGTCCCGATGGGGACGAGCAGTACTTC.

This clonotype was counted many times. The V and J genes are TRBV5-1 and TRBJ1-2; D is unresolved. The CDR3 has 14 amino acids. Trimming left V 2 bases short and J 5 bases short, with 13 bases between. Germline CDR1 reads SGHRS; CDR2 reads YFSETQ. The CDR3 reads CASSFQESYYGYTF. CDR3 nucleotide sequence: TGCGCCAGCAGCTTTCAGGAATCCTATTATGGCTACACCTTC.

This clonotype came up many times. The genes are TRBV3-1 and TRBJ2-7, with 7 bases fitting TRBD2. Germline V gene data show CDR1 as LGHDT and CDR2 as YNNKEL (reference sequence). V was clipped by 1 base and J by 6 bases; unmatched bases: 3. This CDR3 region has 13 residues. The CDR3 loop reads CASSQAGRSEQYF. CDR3 DNA: TGTGCCAGCAGCCAAGCCGGGAGGAGCGAGCAGTACTTC.

This clonotype was recorded many times. V usage is TRBV2 and J usage is TRBJ2-5; 12 bases are shared with TRBD2. Trimming took 3 bases from V and 9 from J; bases not matched to a gene: 11. CDR1 and CDR2 from the germline V gene are SNHLY and FYNNEI. The CDR3 has 16 residues. The CDR3: CASSEGFLAGGRAQYF. The DNA for the CDR3 is TGTGCCAGCAGTGAGGGTTTTCTAGCGGGGGGGCGGGCCCAGTACTTC.

This clonotype was observed at least ten times. V and J are TRBV12-3 or TRBV12-4 and TRBJ1-1; 9 bases align to TRBD1. The CDR3 totals 15 residues. The V and J ends lost 6 bases and 4 bases, in that order; junction bases with no gene match: 9. The CDR3 here is CASRPTGGAVTEAFF. The CDR3 bases are TGTGCCAGCAGACCCACAGGGGGCGCGGTCACTGAAGCTTTCTTT.

This clonotype was detected many times. V gene TRBV7-9 combines with J gene TRBJ2-7; no reliable D call. Germline assignment: CDR1 SEHNR and CDR2 FQNEAQ (reference sequence). The CDR3 is 14 amino acids. Trimming removed 1 base at V and 0 bases at J, with 7 bases between. This chain's CDR3 is CASSLGSGSYEQYF. DNA for the CDR3: TGTGCCAGCAGCTTAGGATCCGGCTCCTACGAGCAGTACTTC.

In its sample, this clonotype was seen a few times. This chain joins TRBV18 and TRBJ2-2; no reliable D call. Trimming shortened V by 2 bases and J by 0 bases, and 10 bases separated the two germline ends. The germline V gene has CDR1 KGHSH and CDR2 LQKENI. The CDR3 is made up of 16 amino acids. CDR3 loop: CASSPTPNPNTGELFF. Here the CDR3 DNA reads TGTGCCAGCTCACCAACTCCAAACCCGAACACCGGGGAGCTGTTTTTT.

This clonotype was counted ten times or more. The V call is TRBV2, the J call TRBJ1-2, with D tentatively TRBD1 (5 bases). The CDR3 sequence is 14 residues long. V dropped 2 bases and J dropped 7 bases, with 14 bases sitting between them. Per germline, CDR1 SNHLY and CDR2 FYNNEI. CDR3 sequence reads: CASSELQGRAGYTF. For the CDR3, the DNA is TGTGCCAGCAGTGAACTGCAGGGAAGAGCTGGCTACACCTTC.

This clonotype appeared a few times. An end of the junction does not agree with germline; a read error may underlie this. The chain links TRBV7-9 to TRBJ2-6, with D tentatively TRBD1 (6 bases). Germline CDR1 SEHNR, CDR2 FQNEAQ (reference sequence). The CDR3 has 17 amino acids. The CDR3 region is CASSIALQGAGANVLTF. CDR3 sequence (DNA): TGTGCCAGCAGCATAGCCCTACAGGGAGCTGGGGCCAACGTCCTGACTTTC.